These 18 T cell receptor beta chains were sequenced from one sample in a study of metastatic and nonmetastatic thyroid tumors. The entire patient cohort was treatment-naive prior to thyroid surgery. TCRdb reanalyzed the PCR reads with MiXCR. Here the sample spans about 69,000 clones, around 14% being singletons. The sequenced sample was blood. These receptors came from a male donor with papillary thyroid cancer or a benign thyroid nodule (not recorded which). Some clones in this sample may be carry-over from other donors' samples.

The sample holds many counts of this clone. V usage is TRBV7-2 and J usage is TRBJ2-1; TRBD1 matches at 10 bases. Germline V gene data show CDR1 as SGHTA and CDR2 as FQGNSA. V trimming: 5 bases; J trimming: 5 bases; junction bases outside the gene matches: 3. This CDR3 has 14 residues. The CDR3, as DNA: TGTGCCAGCAGCCCCGGACAGGGGGACAATGAGCAGTTCTTC. Residues: CASSPGQGDNEQFF.

This clone occurred many times. This chain links TRBV10-3 with TRBJ2-7, with a weak D call TRBD1 (6 bases). The CDR3 contains 14 residues. Per the germline V gene, CDR1 is ENHRY and CDR2 is SYGVKD. V lost 10 bases and J 1 base, leaving 17 bases between the germline ends. CDR3 residues: CATTTTRGSYEQYF. In DNA, the CDR3 is TGTGCCACAACCACGACAAGGGGGTCCTACGAGCAGTACTTC.

In the case of this clone: A read error may explain this, as a much larger clone is one base away. The CDR3 ends on some other residue instead of the conserved phenylalanine or tryptophan, so this is likely a read error. The DNA is omitted, as the CDR3 cannot be located on it reliably, and the CDR3 follows TCRdb's listing. The rearrangement uses TRBV6-1 and TRBJ2-5; TRBD2, as called in the table, went unchecked against the DNA. Germline lookup yields CDR1 MNHNS and CDR2 SASEGT. Both ends counted, the CDR3 spans 13 residues. The CDR3 reads CASIFYQPGLAKL.

This clone counts as medium-sized (0.01 to 0.1%). The V and J genes are TRBV27 and TRBJ2-5; D possibly corresponds to TRBD1 (6 bases). The V end was cut by 2 bases, the J end by 2 bases, with 18 bases between. CDR1 and CDR2 from the germline V gene are MNHEY and SMNVEV (reference sequence). The CDR3 consists of 17 residues. CDR3 DNA: TGTGCCAGCAGTTTAAAAATGGCAGGGGTAATACAAGAGACCCAGTACTTC. This codes for CASSLKMAGVIQETQYF.

Note on this clone: Mismatch with germline at one junction end may stem from a read error. The chain joins TRBV12-3 or TRBV12-4 to TRBJ2-7; TRBD2 matches at 10 bases. The CDR3 has 16 amino acids. CDR3 amino acids: CAGSLGTSVRGGEQYF. Here the CDR3 DNA reads TGTGCCGGCAGTTTAGGGACTAGCGTGAGAGGTGGCGAGCAGTACTTC.

This clone was seen repeatedly, ten times or more. This chain joins TRBV6-5 and TRBJ1-4; TRBD1 might be the D (5 bases). Germline V gene sequence: CDR1 MNHEY, CDR2 SVGAGI. The CDR3 has 17 amino acids. V dropped 0 bases and J dropped 0 bases, with 11 bases sitting between them. This chain's CDR3 is CASSYSLPTATNEKLFF. CDR3 DNA sequence: TGTGCCAGCAGTTACTCTCTACCGACAGCAACTAATGAAAAACTGTTTTTT.

As to this clone: At one end the junction does not follow the germline gene, possibly because of a read error. Other nucleotide sequences in the sample specify the same CDR3. This chain links TRBV19 with TRBJ1-2, with D uncertain. CDR3 length equals 13 residues. Germline V gene sequence: CDR1 LNHDA, CDR2 SQIVND (reference sequence). The CDR3 protein is CASSSQANYGYTF. CDR3 bases: TGTGCCAGTAGTTCGCAGGCGAACTATGGATACACATTC.

The table lists this clone with many counts. The rearrangement joins TRBV29-1 to TRBJ2-1; the D gene is possibly TRBD2 (5 bases). Germline values: CDR1 SQVTM, CDR2 ANQGSEA. The germline V and J ends were trimmed by 7 bases and 3 bases, with 22 bases remaining between them. The CDR3 loop spans 16 amino acids. The CDR3 bases are TGCAGCGCTCGCGCTCTGTTTTCGGGAAGCTACAATGAGCAGTTCTTC. It translates to CSARALFSGSYNEQFF.

This chain connects TRBV5-1 to TRBJ2-2; D is tentatively TRBD1 or TRBD2 (5 bases each). The CDR3 spans 15 residues. From germline, CDR1 is SGHRS and CDR2 YFSETQ. V was trimmed by 5 bases and J by 1 base, leaving 12 bases between them. The CDR3 protein is CASRGGQGNTGELFF. CDR3 DNA sequence: TGCGCCAGCAGAGGAGGTCAGGGGAACACCGGGGAGCTGTTTTTT.

In regard to this clone: This may be a read error: a much more frequent sequence differs by one nucleotide. This same CDR3 is encoded by further DNA sequences in the sample. The chain recombines TRBV5-1 with TRBJ2-5; 7 bases agree with TRBD2. The CDR3 is 15 residues long. CDR1 and CDR2 (germline): SGHRS, YFSETQ. J gave up 2 bases and V 7 bases, and 11 bases lay outside the gene matches. In DNA form, the CDR3 reads TGCGCCAGCGGCACGTCTAGCGGAGGACAAGAGACCCAGTACTTC. It specifies CASGTSSGGQETQYF.

V gene TRBV20-1 combines with J gene TRBJ2-7; the D gene is possibly TRBD2 (6 bases). CDR1 and CDR2 from the germline V gene are DFQATT and SNEGSKA (reference sequence). V lost 8 bases and J 4 bases, leaving 18 bases between the germline ends. The CDR3 length is 13 residues. The CDR3 spells CSFTSPSGYEQYF. In DNA, the CDR3 is TGCAGTTTTACCTCACCCAGCGGGTACGAGCAGTACTTC.

In its sample, this clone was seen many times. The chain is built from TRBV7-8 and TRBJ1-2; no definite D call. Trimming cost V 0 bases and J 2 bases, with 4 bases left between them. This CDR3 contains 13 residues. Per the germline V gene, CDR1 is SGHVS and CDR2 is FQNEAQ. The CDR3 DNA follows: TGTGCCAGCAGCTTAGCTATAAACTATGGCTACACCTTC. Encoded protein: CASSLAINYGYTF.

A word on this clone: A much larger clone differs by one base, so this may be a read error. The CDR3 coding sequence is TGTGCCAGCATCTCAGTAACCCTGAACGAGCAGTACTTC. Encoded protein: CASISVTLNEQYF. This chain joins TRBV5-4 and TRBJ2-7, with D unclear. With 6 bases removed from V and 5 bases from J, the gap between germline ends came to 15 bases. CDR3 length: 13 amino acids. Germline CDR1 SGHNT, CDR2 YYREEE (reference sequence).

As regards this clone: One end of the junction varies from germline; a read error may be responsible. V is TRBV5-1 and J is TRBJ2-1; TRBD2 agrees at 9 bases. The CDR3 covers 15 residues. Germline assignment: CDR1 SGHRS and CDR2 YFSETQ. The CDR3 region has the DNA TGCGCCAGCAGATTGGGCAATAGCGGGAGCAATGAGCAGTTCTTC. The encoded protein is CASRLGNSGSNEQFF.

This clone has ten or more counts. The chain carries TRBV2 and TRBJ1-2, with D possibly matching TRBD1 (6 bases). CDR1 and CDR2 (germline): SNHLY, FYNNEI. Between the trimmed V and J ends, which lost 7 bases and 4 bases, there was a span of 16 bases. CDR3 length: 14 residues. The CDR3 reads CASTERSRGYGYTF. The CDR3 DNA sequence: TGTGCCAGCACCGAACGTAGCAGGGGCTATGGCTACACCTTC.

This clone was detected ten times or more. The chain links TRBV5-1 to TRBJ1-6; 7 bases match TRBD1. Germline V gene data show CDR1 as SGHRS and CDR2 as YFSETQ. V shed 3 bases and J 7 bases; nucleotides not matched to a gene: 7. This CDR3 comprises 15 residues. CDR3 DNA: TGCGCCAGCAGCTCAAGGACAGGCCGAAATTCACCCCTCCACTTT. It is translated as CASSSRTGRNSPLHF.

There are many counts of this clone. The V and J genes are TRBV7-6 and TRBJ2-3, with 9 bases fitting TRBD1. Germline V gene sequence: CDR1 SGHVS, CDR2 FNYEAQ. With V trimmed by 7 bases and J by 0 bases, 2 bases remained unmatched. This CDR3 region has 14 residues. The CDR3 DNA reads TGTGCCAGCAAGACAGGGGGGAGCACAGATACGCAGTATTTT. Translated: CASKTGGSTDTQYF.

This clone appeared a few times. J is TRBJ2-1 and V is TRBV6-2 or TRBV6-3; D not certain. The ends were cut back, 7 bases at V and 0 bases at J, with 13 bases in the middle. This CDR3 region has 15 residues. CDR1 is MNHEY, CDR2 SVGEGT, per germline. CDR3 sequence (DNA): TGTGCCAGCATGGCCAGCGTGAGCTCCTACAATGAGCAGTTCTTC. Protein: CASMASVSSYNEQFF.